This T cell receptor (beta chain) was sequenced during a study of human T cells and chemical hapten exposure. As for time point: patch test 1, 2 weeks after DPC sensitization. Treatment defined: therapeutic diphenylcyclopropenone sensitization with weekly scalp DPC. There are 15 residues in the CDR3. With 3 bases clipped from V and 2 bases from J, the junction kept 1 base outside the gene matches. Germline CDR1 SGHNT, CDR2 YYREEE (reference sequence). TCRdb used MiXCR to reprocess the RACE reads, holding one entry per CDR3 protein. The sample lists 95,000 or so distinct CDR3 sequences, over 9.5% occurring once.

This TCR was recovered from a man in his forties or fifties with alopecia areata. Some clones in this sample may be carry-over from other donors' samples. This sequence joins TRBV5-4 and TRBJ2-7; TRBD2 aligns across 14 bases. Here the sequenced sample was whole blood, taken in connection with sensitization to the hapten diphenylcyclopropenone (DPC). The CDR3 DNA reads TGTGCCAGCAGCTCGGGACTAGCGGGGGCCTACGAGCAGTACTTC. Translated: CASSSGLAGAYEQYF.